The next 23 T cell receptor beta chains were all read from a single sample in a study of PD-1 blockade in mismatch repair-deficient tumors. Sequencing was performed with immunoSEQ multiplex PCR; in TCRdb, only in-frame clones are kept and a portion is missing. The sample lists roughly 70,000 clones, approximately 80% occurring once. The sequenced sample was peripheral blood, obtained 2 weeks after starting pembrolizumab. These receptors all stem from an adult with mismatch repair-deficient cancer.

This chain uses TRBV18 with TRBJ2-5; TRBD2 aligns across 12 bases. V was pared by 3 bases and J by 4 bases, with 9 bases of the junction left unmatched. Germline CDR1 KGHSH, CDR2 LQKENI. This CDR3 has 17 amino acids. CDR3 coding DNA: TGTGCCAGCTCACCCGCCCAGACTAGCGGGAGCGTAGAGACCCAGTACTTC. Translating it yields CASSPAQTSGSVETQYF.

V is TRBV5-6 and J is TRBJ2-1; D not resolved. There are 14 residues in the CDR3. Germline V lookup: CDR1 SGHDT, CDR2 YYEEEE. The V end lost 0 bases, the J end lost 5 bases, and 9 bases lay between the germline ends. The CDR3 spells CASSLGPNDNEQFF. CDR3 bases: TGTGCCAGCAGCTTGGGACCGAACGACAATGAGCAGTTCTTC.

The chain carries TRBV9 and TRBJ2-2, with 12 bases lining up with TRBD2. The germline V gene has CDR1 SGDLS and CDR2 YYNGEE. The CDR3 has 17 residues. Trimming removed 3 bases from V and 6 bases from J; junction bases left unmatched: 9. The CDR3 spells CASSGRLAGEVAGELFF. CDR3 nucleotides: TGTGCCAGCAGCGGAAGACTAGCGGGAGAGGTGGCCGGGGAGCTGTTTTTT.

This clone occurred once. The chain employs TRBV7-9 and TRBJ2-3, with 7 bases matching TRBD1. This CDR3 spans 15 amino acids. J lost 3 bases, V lost 4 bases, and 7 bases had no gene match. Looked up from germline, CDR1 is SEHNR and CDR2 is FQNEAQ (reference sequence). This chain's CDR3 is CASSSFQGVTDTQYF. Written as DNA, the CDR3 is TGTGCCAGCAGCTCGTTCCAGGGGGTGACAGATACGCAGTATTTT.

The chain has TRBV27 and TRBJ2-2, with 7 bases fitting TRBD2. Germline CDR1 reads MNHEY; CDR2 reads SMNVEV (reference sequence). The CDR3 contains 15 residues. Losses at the gene ends were 4 bases for V and 4 bases for J; bases not matched to a gene: 6. In nucleotides, the CDR3 is TGTGCCAGCAGTTACGCAGGGAGGGGCACCGGGGAGCTGTTTTTT. Translation: CASSYAGRGTGELFF.

The chain joins TRBV7-2 to TRBJ2-5, with D perhaps given as TRBD1 or TRBD2 (7 bases each). This CDR3 has 15 amino acids. From germline, CDR1 is SGHTA and CDR2 FQGNSA. V was clipped by 1 base and J by 5 bases, with 14 bases between them. CDR3 sequence (DNA): TGTGCCAGCAGCTTAGACGGCAGGGGGGGTGAGACCCAGTACTTC. Its protein product is CASSLDGRGGETQYF.

The rearrangement links TRBV27 to TRBJ2-7, with 9 nucleotides matching TRBD2. The CDR3 sequence is 15 residues long. Germline trimming cut 3 bases from V and 5 bases from J; bases unmatched to any gene: 8. Germline CDR1 MNHEY, CDR2 SMNVEV (reference sequence). Here the CDR3 reads CASSFRAGGPHEQYF. In DNA form, the CDR3 reads TGTGCCAGCAGTTTCAGGGCGGGAGGGCCACACGAGCAGTACTTC.

This clone was seen only once. The J gene is TRBJ2-1, the V gene TRBV20-1, with D possibly matching TRBD2 (6 bases). V lost 2 bases, J lost 9 bases, and 8 bases lay in between. Germline lookup yields CDR1 DFQATT and CDR2 SNEGSKA (reference sequence). The CDR3 loop spans 11 amino acids. The CDR3 protein is CSARSGVEQFF. The CDR3 DNA is TGCAGTGCTAGATCGGGGGTTGAGCAGTTCTTC.

V and J are TRBV9 and TRBJ2-1; either TRBD1 or TRBD2 may supply D (5 bases each). V was cut by 2 bases and J by 11 bases, with 17 bases left in between. Germline CDR1 reads SGDLS; CDR2 reads YYNGEE. The length of the CDR3 is 14 residues. CDR3 bases: TGTGCCAGCAGCGTCGACCCAGGAGAGGGACAGCAGTTCTTC. Its protein product is CASSVDPGEGQQFF.

The V and J genes are TRBV5-6 and TRBJ1-2; no firm D call. V was trimmed by 0 bases and J by 7 bases, leaving 16 bases between them. Per the germline V gene, CDR1 is SGHDT and CDR2 is YYEEEE. The CDR3 is 15 amino acids. The CDR3 loop reads CASSLVSASRGGYTF. The CDR3 DNA follows: TGTGCCAGCAGCTTGGTCTCAGCGTCCCGGGGTGGCTACACCTTC.

This chain uses TRBV5-1 with TRBJ2-1; maybe TRBD2 (6 bases). V lost 0 bases and J lost 8, with 18 bases in between. The CDR3 has 16 amino acids. Germline CDR1 and CDR2: SGHRS and YFSETQ. The DNA for the CDR3 is TGCGCCAGCAGCTTGGTTGAGGGAGGAACTGGGGATGAGCAGTTCTTC. It encodes CASSLVEGGTGDEQFF.

The chain has TRBV2 and TRBJ2-3; 10 nucleotides align to TRBD1. The J segment lost 10 bases and the V segment lost 10 bases, leaving 8 bases of the junction unmatched. The CDR3 consists of 12 residues. Germline V CDR1 and CDR2: SNHLY, FYNNEI. CDR3 nucleotides: TGTGCCATAGGACAGGGGGAGTTTTCGCAGTATTTT. It is translated as CAIGQGEFSQYF.

V usage is TRBV4-3 and J usage is TRBJ2-2; D is ambiguous. Trimming left V 6 bases short and J 1 base short, with 12 bases between. The CDR3 runs to 15 residues. Per germline, CDR1 LGHNA and CDR2 YSLEER. The CDR3 here is CASSLELMNTGELFF. The CDR3 coding sequence is TGCGCCAGCAGTCTAGAGCTGATGAACACCGGGGAGCTGTTTTTT.

This chain connects TRBV27 to TRBJ2-1; 13 nucleotides line up with TRBD2. This CDR3 has 15 residues. CDR1 and CDR2 (germline): MNHEY, SMNVEV (reference sequence). After removal of 5 bases from V and 6 bases from J, the junction contained 4 bases not matched to a gene. CDR3 amino acids: CASSIWTSGSNEQFF. In nucleotides, the CDR3 is TGTGCCAGCAGTATTTGGACTAGCGGGAGCAATGAGCAGTTCTTC.

The rearrangement links TRBV6-6 to TRBJ2-7; D unresolved. Germline values: CDR1 MNHNY, CDR2 SVGAGI (reference sequence). Trimming shortened V by 5 bases and J by 3 bases, and 5 bases separated the two germline ends. This CDR3 is built from 11 residues. CDR3 sequence reads: CASSTSYEQYF. DNA for the CDR3: TGTGCCAGCAGTACCAGCTACGAGCAGTACTTC.

This chain uses TRBV11-2 with TRBJ1-1, with a weak D call TRBD1 (5 bases). Germline V gene lookup returns CDR1 SGHAT and CDR2 FQNNGV. The V gene lost 5 bases and the J gene lost 1 base, with 17 bases spanning the gap. The CDR3 totals 16 residues. The CDR3 protein is CASSVRRGNRNTEAFF. Written as DNA, the CDR3 is TGTGCCAGCAGCGTCAGAAGGGGAAATCGGAACACTGAAGCTTTCTTT.

V usage is TRBV11-3 and J usage is TRBJ2-7; D remains ambiguous. The CDR3 has 12 residues. Germline-derived CDR1 and CDR2 are SGHNT and YENEEA. Trimming removed 5 bases from V and 2 bases from J, with 7 bases in between. The DNA for the CDR3 is TGTGCCAGCAGCCTTGACACCTACGAGCAGTACTTC. It is translated as CASSLDTYEQYF.

This clone has more than one count but fewer than ten. The chain recombines TRBV18 with TRBJ2-3, with unresolved D. Trimming removed 0 bases from V and 0 bases from J, with 10 bases in between. CDR3 length: 16 residues. CDR1 is KGHSH, CDR2 LQKENI, per germline. CDR3 amino acids: CASSPPSDPSTDTQYF. The DNA of the CDR3 is TGTGCCAGCTCACCACCCTCGGACCCAAGCACAGATACGCAGTATTTT.

V is TRBV6-6 and J is TRBJ1-2; D might be TRBD1 (5 bases). The CDR3 extends over 15 amino acids. Trimming left V 3 bases short and J 7 bases short, with 18 bases between. Germline V gives CDR1 MNHNY, CDR2 SVGAGI (reference sequence). The CDR3 protein is CASSYALDSASGYTF. CDR3 bases: TGTGCCAGCAGTTATGCCCTCGACAGTGCGAGTGGCTACACCTTC.

This clone was seen a handful of times. J is TRBJ1-5 and V is TRBV5-1, with a possible D match to TRBD1 (6 bases). The V end lost 4 bases, the J end lost 3 bases, and 14 bases lay between the germline ends. CDR1 and CDR2 from the germline V gene are SGHRS and YFSETQ. The CDR3 loop spans 15 amino acids. The CDR3 loop is CASSRDGQYNQPQHF. The CDR3 nucleotides read TGCGCCAGCAGCAGGGACGGACAGTACAATCAGCCCCAGCATTTT. The full variable domain, in which reference TRBV5-1 and TRBJ1-5 provide the parts outside the CDR3, is KAGVTQTPRYLIKTRGQQVTLSCSPISGHRSVSWYQQTPGQGLQFLFEYFSETQRNKGNFPGRFSGRQFSNSRSEMNVSTLELGDSALYLCASSRDGQYNQPQHFGDGTRLSIL.

The gene calls are TRBV6-1 and TRBJ1-2; 8 nucleotides match TRBD1. With V trimmed by 3 bases and J by 8 bases, 8 bases remained unmatched. CDR1 and CDR2 (germline): MNHNS, SASEGT. The CDR3 consists of 14 residues. This CDR3 reads CASSDGTGPMGYTF. DNA of the CDR3: TGTGCCAGCAGTGATGGGACAGGACCTATGGGCTACACCTTC.

The chain has TRBV27 and TRBJ2-3; D call uncertain. CDR1 is MNHEY, CDR2 SMNVEV, per germline (reference sequence). The CDR3 consists of 13 residues. V lost 4 bases, J lost 2 bases, and 7 bases lay in between. The DNA for the CDR3 is TGTGCCAGCAGTTATAGGATCACAGATACGCAGTATTTT. It is translated as CASSYRITDTQYF.

This rearrangement joins TRBV5-1 to TRBJ1-1, with a possible D match to TRBD1 (6 bases). Germline V lookup: CDR1 SGHRS, CDR2 YFSETQ. The CDR3 sequence is 17 residues long. The V and J ends lost 0 bases and 5 bases respectively, with 20 bases between them. DNA for the CDR3: TGCGCCAGCAGCTTGGTTCCGCTAGGGGGGGACGAAACTGAAGCTTTCTTT. Residues: CASSLVPLGGDETEAFF.